Below are 30 T cell receptor beta chains sequenced from a single sample in a study of a mutant IDH1 vaccine in newly diagnosed glioma. Noted time point: week 35, safety follow-up. All doses held 300 ug of mutant IDH1 20-mer peptide, with topical imiquimod. The data were produced by immunoSEQ multiplex PCR, yet TCRdb's version contains in-frame clones alone and is incomplete. The sample lists around 54,000 clones; roughly nine tenths were seen once. For these receptors, no antigen is known. Sequences were derived from PBMCs, sampled from a glioma patient whose treatment included an IDH1 peptide vaccine. All receptors derive from a middle-aged man with glioma.

The genes are TRBV5-5 and TRBJ1-1, with 9 positions matching TRBD1. The CDR3 sequence is 17 residues long. Germline CDR1 SGHKS, CDR2 YYEKEE (reference sequence). Trimming at V came to 1 base and at J to 8 bases, leaving 15 bases not matched to a gene. CDR3 residues: CASSLYMPGQGALEAFF. CDR3 nucleotides: TGTGCCAGCAGCTTGTACATGCCGGGACAGGGAGCCTTGGAAGCTTTCTTT. Using reference TRBV5-5 and TRBJ1-1 for the parts outside the CDR3, the full variable domain is DAGVTQSPTHLIKTRGQQVTLRCSPISGHKSVSWYQQVLGQGPQFIFQYYEKEERGRGNFPDRFSARQFPNYSSELNVNALLLGDSALYLCASSLYMPGQGALEAFFGQGTRLTVV.

This sequence joins TRBV5-1 and TRBJ2-5; no reliable D call. Per germline, CDR1 SGHRS and CDR2 YFSETQ. The CDR3 has 13 residues. Trimming stripped 4 bases from V and 7 bases from J, with 14 bases between. CDR3 DNA sequence: TGCGCCAGCAGCCCGGCCATTTCTGGGACCCAGTACTTC. The encoded protein is CASSPAISGTQYF.

V usage is TRBV10-3 and J usage is TRBJ1-2; 7 bases are shared with TRBD1. From germline, CDR1 is ENHRY and CDR2 SYGVKD. V gave up 5 bases and J gave up 6 bases; unmatched junction bases: 9. The CDR3 consists of 14 residues. The CDR3 protein is CAISPGQSFNGYTF. The CDR3 DNA sequence: TGTGCCATCAGTCCGGGACAGTCCTTTAATGGCTACACCTTC.

Only one count was recorded for this clone. This sequence joins TRBV4-1 and TRBJ1-5; D may be TRBD1 (5 bases). Germline V gene data show CDR1 as MGHRA and CDR2 as YSYEKL. The V end was cut by 0 bases, the J end by 3 bases, with 12 bases between. CDR3 length: 16 amino acids. The CDR3 sequence: CASSQEGYRSNQPQHF. As DNA, the CDR3 is TGCGCCAGCAGCCAAGAAGGATACAGGTCCAATCAGCCCCAGCATTTT.

By proportion, this clone is medium-sized. V usage is TRBV10-3 and J usage is TRBJ1-1, with D unclear. CDR3 length equals 14 residues. CDR1 is ENHRY and CDR2 is SYGVKD in the germline V gene. Trimming took 4 bases from V and 1 from J, leaving 10 bases between them. CDR3 DNA: TGTGCCATCAGTGTATCGGAGGGGAACACTGAAGCTTTCTTT. Protein: CAISVSEGNTEAFF.

J is TRBJ1-4 and V is TRBV7-9; D unresolved. The V and J ends lost 0 bases and 8 bases respectively, with 7 bases between them. The CDR3 contains 13 residues. Germline V gives CDR1 SEHNR, CDR2 FQNEAQ (reference sequence). Here the CDR3 reads CASSLASAEKLFF. DNA of the CDR3: TGTGCCAGCAGCTTAGCGTCGGCCGAAAAACTGTTTTTT. Together with reference TRBV7-9 and TRBJ1-4, the CDR3 gives the full variable domain: DTGVSQNPRHKITKRGQNVTFRCDPISEHNRLYWYRQTLGQGPEFLTYFQNEAQLEKSRLLSDRFSAERPKGSFSTLEIQRTEQGDSAMYLCASSLASAEKLFFGSGTQLSVL.

The CDR3 reads CASSPPVGGSEQYF. In DNA form, the CDR3 reads TGTGCCAGCTCACCTCCCGTCGGGGGTAGCGAGCAGTACTTC. V gene TRBV18 combines with J gene TRBJ2-7; the D gene is possibly TRBD2 (6 bases). This CDR3 comprises 14 residues. Germline V gene sequence: CDR1 KGHSH, CDR2 LQKENI. Trimming pared 3 bases from V and 6 bases from J, leaving 15 bases between.

The chain recombines TRBV6-5 with TRBJ2-6, with D perhaps matching TRBD1 (6 bases). The CDR3 has 15 amino acids. Trimming took 2 bases from V and 2 from J, leaving 7 bases between them. Germline CDR1 MNHEY, CDR2 SVGAGI. CDR3 protein: CASSYGGPGANVLTF. CDR3 nucleotide sequence: TGTGCCAGCAGTTACGGGGGCCCTGGGGCCAACGTCCTGACTTTC.

The rearrangement links TRBV2 to TRBJ2-1; TRBD2 might be the D (5 bases). The CDR3 runs 12 residues. V was shortened by 10 bases and J by 1 base, with 8 bases between the two germline ends. Germline V gene lookup returns CDR1 SNHLY and CDR2 FYNNEI. The CDR3 sequence is CATGISYNEQFF. CDR3 DNA sequence: TGTGCCACCGGGATTTCCTACAATGAGCAGTTCTTC.

This chain links TRBV7-2 with TRBJ2-5, with D hard to call. The germline gives CDR1 SGHTA, CDR2 FQGNSA. V gave up 0 bases and J gave up 1 base, with 9 bases separating them. The CDR3 has 15 amino acids. The chain's CDR3 is CASSLASSFQETQYF. The CDR3 DNA follows: TGTGCCAGCAGCTTAGCTTCTTCGTTCCAAGAGACCCAGTACTTC.

This chain links TRBV27 with TRBJ2-3; perhaps TRBD2 as D (6 bases). Germline V lookup: CDR1 MNHEY, CDR2 SMNVEV (reference sequence). V lost 3 bases to trimming and J lost 0 bases, with 10 bases between them. The CDR3 extends over 15 amino acids. The CDR3 DNA follows: TGTGCCAGCAGTTTTTTAAGCGGGAGCACAGATACGCAGTATTTT. Translated, it gives CASSFLSGSTDTQYF.

The V and J genes are TRBV5-6 and TRBJ2-3; 8 positions agree with TRBD1. With 4 bases clipped from V and 3 bases from J, the junction kept 10 bases outside the gene matches. CDR3 length equals 16 residues. The germline V gene encodes CDR1 SGHDT and CDR2 YYEEEE. Here the CDR3 DNA reads TGTGCCAGCAGCGTGGCTCGGGACAGGAAAACAGATACGCAGTATTTT. Its protein product is CASSVARDRKTDTQYF.

The V and J genes are TRBV5-8 and TRBJ2-1, with 7 bases matching TRBD1. This CDR3 region has 14 residues. Losses at the gene ends were 5 bases for V and 4 bases for J; bases not matched to a gene: 6. CDR1 SGHTS and CDR2 YDEGEE come from the germline V gene. CDR3 bases: TGTGCCAGCAGTCTAGGGACAGCTTACAATGAGCAGTTCTTC. This codes for CASSLGTAYNEQFF.

The genes are TRBV21-1 and TRBJ2-5; the DNA was not compared with TRBD1, the D call given in the table. TRBV21-1 is a pseudogene locus. This CDR3 is built from 13 residues. CDR3 nucleotides: TGTGCCAGCAGCAAAGGAAAGGGGGAGACCCAGTACTTC. Translated: CASSKGKGETQYF.

V usage is TRBV18 and J usage is TRBJ1-1; TRBD1 matches 9 bases. The trim removed 3 bases at V and 4 bases at J, leaving 6 bases unmatched. The CDR3 has 15 amino acids. Germline-derived CDR1 and CDR2 are KGHSH and LQKENI. In DNA form, the CDR3 reads TGTGCCAGCTCACCGGGACAGGGTATGGCCACTGAAGCTTTCTTT. As protein: CASSPGQGMATEAFF.

The CDR3 loop is CASSRGEGQETQYF. In nucleotides, the CDR3 is TGCGCCAGCAGTAGGGGGGAGGGACAAGAGACCCAGTACTTC. V and J are TRBV5-1 and TRBJ2-5; D might be TRBD2 (7 bases). V dropped 5 bases and J dropped 2 bases, with 13 bases sitting between them. CDR1 is SGHRS and CDR2 is YFSETQ in the germline V gene. The CDR3 runs 14 residues.

The gene calls are TRBV21-1 and TRBJ2-7; the listed D gene, TRBD1, was not tested against the DNA. TRBV21-1 is a listed pseudogene. The CDR3 has 14 residues. Here the CDR3 reads CASSKSNRGREQYF. The CDR3 DNA follows: TGTGCCAGCAGCAAATCGAACAGGGGGCGGGAGCAGTACTTC.

This rearrangement joins TRBV6-5 to TRBJ2-7; possible D gene TRBD2, 6 bases. V was shortened by 0 bases and J by 6 bases, with 9 bases between the two germline ends. Looked up from germline, CDR1 is MNHEY and CDR2 is SVGAGI. The CDR3 extends over 13 amino acids. This CDR3 is CASSYSEGREQYF. CDR3 sequence (DNA): TGTGCCAGCAGTTACTCGGAGGGGCGCGAGCAGTACTTC.

The chain has TRBV2 and TRBJ2-2, with D possibly TRBD2 on 7 matching bases. The CDR3 sequence is 16 residues long. The V end lost 6 bases, the J end lost 4 bases, and 18 bases lay between the germline ends. Germline CDR1 and CDR2: SNHLY and FYNNEI. This CDR3 is CASRNTGTKSTGELFF. In DNA, the CDR3 is TGTGCCAGCAGGAACACAGGGACTAAGAGCACCGGGGAGCTGTTTTTT. Full variable domain (missing parts from reference TRBV2 and TRBJ2-2): EPEVTQTPSHQVTQMGQEVILRCVPISNHLYFYWYRQILGQKVEFLVSFYNNEISEKSEIFDDQFSVERPDGSNFTLKIRSTKLEDSAMYFCASRNTGTKSTGELFFGEGSRLTVL.

The chain uses TRBV25-1 and TRBJ1-2; D is undetermined. The CDR3 is 12 residues long. V lost 5 bases and J lost 4, with 8 bases in between. Germline V lookup: CDR1 MGHDK, CDR2 SYGVNS. Written as DNA, the CDR3 is TGTGCCAGCAGTCCGGCAGGCTATGGCTACACCTTC. Translating it yields CASSPAGYGYTF.

V and J are TRBV4-1 and TRBJ2-7; a possible D gene is TRBD1 (6 bases). The CDR3 runs 14 residues. V was shortened by 1 base and J by 4 bases, with 11 bases between the two germline ends. Germline lookup yields CDR1 MGHRA and CDR2 YSYEKL. CDR3 DNA: TGCGCCAGCAGCCAAGTAGAACAGGGTTACGAGCAGTACTTC. Its translation is CASSQVEQGYEQYF.

This sequence joins TRBV19 and TRBJ2-5, with TRBD2 identical over 8 bases. Germline trimming cut 7 bases from V and 1 base from J; bases unmatched to any gene: 11. This CDR3 is 16 amino acids long. Per germline, CDR1 LNHDA and CDR2 SQIVND (reference sequence). CDR3 sequence (DNA): TGTGCCAGTAAACCCGGGAGGGGGGCCTTCCAAGAGACCCAGTACTTC. This encodes CASKPGRGAFQETQYF. The variable domain in full, completed from reference TRBV19 and TRBJ2-5, reads DGGITQSPKYLFRKEGQNVTLSCEQNLNHDAMYWYRQDPGQGLRLIYYSQIVNDFQKGDIAEGYSVSREKKESFPLTVTSAQKNPTAFYLCASKPGRGAFQETQYFGPGTRLLVL.

The chain recombines TRBV11-3 with TRBJ2-1, with D tentatively TRBD2 (6 bases). V lost 3 bases, J lost 5 bases, and 11 bases lay in between. There are 14 residues in the CDR3. Germline CDR1 is SGHNT and CDR2 is YENEEA. CDR3 in DNA: TGTGCCAGCAGCTTTAGCGGAAGGAACAATGAGCAGTTCTTC. This sequence encodes CASSFSGRNNEQFF.

This chain uses TRBV27 with TRBJ2-1; D call uncertain. In germline, CDR1 is MNHEY, CDR2 SMNVEV (reference sequence). The length of the CDR3 is 14 residues. V lost 6 bases and J 2 bases, leaving 11 bases between the germline ends. In nucleotides, the CDR3 is TGTGCCAGCAGACCGAGGCCCACCTACAATGAGCAGTTCTTC. As protein: CASRPRPTYNEQFF.

The J gene is TRBJ2-5, the V gene TRBV5-6; D possibly corresponds to TRBD2 (6 bases). Germline CDR1 reads SGHDT; CDR2 reads YYEEEE. The CDR3 runs to 14 residues. Trimming removed 0 bases at V and 4 bases at J, with 10 bases between. This CDR3 is CASSLGGVLETQYF. CDR3 sequence (DNA): TGTGCCAGCAGCTTGGGCGGGGTGTTAGAGACCCAGTACTTC.

V gene TRBV6-5 combines with J gene TRBJ2-5, with 9 positions matching TRBD2. The J call could be wrong; TRBJ2-7 is a better fit for the DNA end. Germline V gene sequence: CDR1 MNHEY, CDR2 SVGAGI. The CDR3 sequence is 14 residues long. This chain's CDR3 is CASKVAGGRYEQYF. The CDR3 DNA sequence: TGTGCCAGCAAAGTGGCGGGAGGGCGCTACGAGCAGTACTTC.

V usage is TRBV6-1 and J usage is TRBJ2-6, with D possibly TRBD1 on 5 matching bases. The V gene's germline CDR1 is MNHNS and CDR2 SASEGT. The V gene lost 1 base and the J gene lost 0 bases, with 10 bases spanning the gap. This CDR3 contains 17 residues. This chain's CDR3 is CASSEGTGYSGANVLTF. For the CDR3, the DNA is TGTGCCAGCAGTGAAGGAACAGGCTACTCTGGGGCCAACGTCCTGACTTTC.

V is TRBV19 and J is TRBJ1-1, with D possibly TRBD1 on 5 matching bases. Germline V gene sequence: CDR1 LNHDA, CDR2 SQIVND (reference sequence). The CDR3 has 15 residues. Trimming pared 3 bases from V and 6 bases from J, leaving 17 bases between. CDR3 residues: CASSMRWGKSAEAFF. DNA of the CDR3: TGTGCCAGTAGTATGAGGTGGGGGAAGAGCGCTGAAGCTTTCTTT.

This sequence joins TRBV5-4 and TRBJ1-3; 8 bases agree with TRBD1. V was pared by 3 bases and J by 2 bases, with 1 base of the junction left unmatched. In germline, CDR1 is SGHNT, CDR2 YYREEE (reference sequence). The CDR3 loop spans 14 amino acids. The DNA of the CDR3 is TGTGCCAGCAGCTCACAGGGGGCTGGAAACACCATATATTTT. This translates into CASSSQGAGNTIYF. The full variable domain, completed using reference TRBV5-4 and TRBJ1-3, is ETGVTQSPTHLIKTRGQQVTLRCSSQSGHNTVSWYQQALGQGPQFIFQYYREEENGRGNFPPRFSGLQFPNYSSELNVNALELDDSALYLCASSSQGAGNTIYFGEGSWLTVV.

The rearrangement joins TRBV5-4 to TRBJ2-5, with 9 bases aligning to TRBD2. Germline loops: CDR1 SGHNT, CDR2 YYREEE (reference sequence). J was trimmed by 10 bases and V by 4 bases; bases with no gene match: 8. The CDR3 runs 13 residues. CDR3 DNA sequence: TGTGCCAGCAGCCGGGGCGCGGGGGGGGACCAGTACTTC. This encodes CASSRGAGGDQYF.